This T cell receptor beta chain was identified in a study of cytomegalovirus exposure and HLA in healthy donors (dated by TCRdb to the late 2010s). About the study as a whole: In an earlier analysis of approximately 640 of the donors, roughly 300 Gb of sequence data and approximately 100 million unique TCR beta sequences from about 190 million T cells were reported. Around 300 gigabases of sequencing data and around 87 million unique TCR sequences were included in an early release covering roughly 600 HLA-typed donors. The genetic ancestry cluster associated with self-reported Caucasian donors included around 76% of the 398 genotyped donors. The study aimed to test whether cataloging public T cell receptors could reveal signatures of past pathogen exposure. Using immunosequencing, the study profiled T cell repertoires from some 670 subjects and related those repertoires to cytomegalovirus serostatus. Besides the first cohort of 666 subjects, a separate validation cohort made up of roughly 120 different subjects was used. To predict cytomegalovirus infection status, the study combined high-throughput TCR immunosequencing, statistical association of individual TCRs with disease status, and machine learning. A later analysis re-analyzed previously published TCR beta repertoires from 600 to 850 donors and added high-resolution HLA genotyping to study TCR occurrence patterns. Rather than drawing on any new phenotypic data, the later analysis identified candidate immune exposures from TCR beta sequences and the way those sequences occurred across donors. An earlier analysis of around 540 of the donors applied high-throughput TCR beta sequencing to assess whether each TCR beta V gene segment acted as functional or pseudogenic. Donor age, sex, ethnicity and CMV serostatus were compiled together with the repertoire data. A later genetic analysis took genome-wide SNP genotypes for about three fifths of the roughly 670 donors and used that subset as a discovery cohort. Every repertoire in the discovery cohort had been generated on one and the same sequencing platform. HLA typing included class I and class II loci at four-digit resolution. The number of typed donors differed by locus: 629-630 for A, B, C, DRB1 and DQB1; some 500 for DQA1; about 600 for DPA1; and about 450 for DPB1. Roughly 5 DR-DQ haplotypes were treated as single units for association and clustering because of strong linkage in the cohort. On average, roughly 250,000 unique TCR beta nucleotide sequences were sequenced per donor among some 420 genotyped donors of the cohort, with about 19% of those sequences being non-productive. Summary of the overall study and its limitations: In the study, roughly 160 TCR beta chains were listed as associated with cytomegalovirus. In vitro tests confirmed that a few of the cytomegalovirus-associated TCR beta chains recognize cytomegalovirus antigens. Linkage disequilibrium might explain the correlated functional status among segregating V segments, but an unknown experimental factor could not be excluded. A later analysis found that most CMV-associated TCR beta chains appeared HLA-restricted, with HLA associations seemingly driven largely by CMV exposure. An association between a missense DCLRE1C variant and V-gene and J-gene trimming of TCR beta chains was found in a later genetic analysis and replicated in an independent cohort. Most TCR sequences were observed very rarely across donors, whereas some public TCRs were present in many individuals. Because counts were too low, around 17 rarely observed V segments, including chromosome 9 orphons, were left out of the earlier analysis of approximately 500 of the donors. Cytomegalovirus status was reported to be diagnosed by the classifier with high specificity and sensitivity in both the original and validation cohorts. Broadly in line with IMGT annotations, most TCR beta V segments showed up in productive rearrangements about 87% or about 30% of the time in an earlier analysis of about 500 of the donors. When HLA alleles, especially DR and DQ, strongly co-occurred, TCR associations were difficult to assign to individual alleles. In a later analysis, several top co-occurrence clusters were reported to appear linked to parvovirus B19, influenza, CMV and Epstein-Barr virus. The 87-base-pair reads could not distinguish some IMGT-functional V segments, including TRBV6-2 and TRBV6-3, so those segments were excluded. Sequencing depth was assumed to be roughly uniform across donors in the presence/absence analyses, though that assumption may not hold. Because HLA typing was unavailable for some donors at each locus, only the typed subset was used in association tests. It was suggested by the authors that the approach could potentially be generalized to other disease states and immunological phenotypes. A later analysis found that HLA-associated TCR beta chains were more clonally expanded and had lower generation probabilities than equally common non-associated chains. Immune exposure information for the cohort was limited to CMV serostatus. In a later analysis, the rate of TCR association differed among HLA loci, with DRB1 alleles having the most associated TCRs and HLA-C alleles having the fewest. According to a later genetic analysis, donors in an Asian-associated ancestry cluster had fewer N-insertions in productive TCRs than the roughly 670-donor mean. A cluster of highly shared sequence variants was judged likely to be a technical artifact of the sequencing pipeline. A further reported finding was that TCR beta sequences accurately predicted the HLA-A and HLA-B alleles for most subjects in the first cohort. At a false discovery rate of 0.05, a later analysis linked around 15,000 TCR beta sequences to specific HLA alleles. The cohort was sequenced for TCR beta chains only, and without alpha or paired-chain data the features that could be detected were limited.

Library prep was done by the immunoSEQ multiplex PCR assay. For the multiplex PCR, a mixture combining 60 forward primers for TCR Vbeta segments and 13 reverse primers for TCR Jbeta segments was used. The CDR3 region of rearranged TCR beta genes was amplified from genomic DNA with a multiplex PCR assay. The amplified TCR beta libraries were sequenced on the Illumina HiSeq System as 87-base-pair reads. The paper's processing steps were these. Across the roughly 670 repertoires, a later analysis counted roughly 84 million unique TCR beta chains, some 11 million of which were shared by at least two donors. Raw reads were error-corrected and collapsed into unique sequences by a nearest-neighbor algorithm in which closely related sequences were merged to remove PCR and sequencing errors. CDR3 sequences were aligned to IMGT reference sequences to assign V, D and J gene segments. For a sequence to be retained, a match of at least six nucleotides was required to both a V gene segment and a J gene segment. A rearrangement was called productive if the CDR3 had no stop codons and remained in frame with V and J, and every other rearrangement was called non-productive. CDR3 was defined according to IMGT convention as the region running from the second conserved V-encoded cysteine to the conserved J-encoded phenylalanine. Sequences without an unambiguous match to a single V gene segment were excluded from the earlier analysis of about 640 of the donors. In an earlier analysis of 587 of the donors, V segments were called functional above 56.7% productive rearrangements and were called segregating when the between-donor standard deviation exceeded 5%. A statistical classification framework was built for diagnosing cytomegalovirus status from the catalog of TCR beta chain sequences. A later analysis assigned V and J genes by comparing TCR nucleotide sequences with IMGT/GENE-DB human TR gene sequences. Using the TCRdist pipeline, a later analysis assigned CDR3 sequences along with most-parsimonious VDJ recombination scenarios. A later analysis defined each TCR beta chain by its CDR3 amino acid sequence plus V-gene family, and excluded reads lacking a unique V-gene family. In a later analysis, 500 to 700 highly shared, low-generation-probability nucleotide sequences were removed to address suspected cross-contamination and a sequencing artifact. A later analysis calculated a clonal expansion index for each public chain from normalized within-repertoire ranks of inferred template counts. In a later analysis, generation probabilities were computed using a VDJ recombination model fitted to out-of-frame rearrangements, and the results were checked against IGoR. In a later analysis, TCR-TCR, TCR-HLA and TCR-CMV co-occurrence was scored with hypergeometric tests, and a repertoire-size bias correction was applied to TCR pairs. A later analysis estimated false discovery rates by permuting HLA or CMV assignments 20 times. In a later analysis, co-occurring TCRs were grouped using DBSCAN, with TCRdist sequence similarity added in when clustering inside HLA-allele-positive subsets. Repertoires with fewer than 30,000 or more than 120,000 public chains were left out of co-occurrence clustering, as were five repertoires with anomalous nucleotide sharing. TCRdb mirrors the immuneACCESS table, restricted to in-frame sequences. Some clones are absent from its copies; in checked studies, under half trace to an unresolved V gene, and the reason for the others is unknown. From that table come the V and J calls and clone size; the DNA was used to work out D and trimming. The sample records about 87,000 clones, roughly three quarters of which are singletons. The ten largest clones capture about 3.8% of the sample.

The junction shows trimming of 1 base on V and 1 base on J, plus 4 bases between the germline ends. The CDR3 contains 14 residues, cysteine and phenylalanine counted. Only CDR3 DNA remains: 42 bases, in frame from the first base. CDR1 and CDR2 are drawn from the germline V gene: LGHNA, YSLEER. A few counts support this clone. No cognate antigen has been identified for it. The input lacks base qualities; no much larger clone sits a single base away. The cohort was made up of approximately 700 healthy bone marrow donors. Cohort members were all nominally healthy when sampled, although unrecorded immune exposures were likely present. The donor tested CMV seronegative, placing the donor among the 352 seronegative members of the cohort. A peripheral blood sample was collected from each donor, and TCR beta sequencing was performed on peripheral blood mononuclear cells. The Qiagen DNeasy Blood Extraction Kit was used to extract genomic DNA from the blood cell samples.

The sequencing input was PBMCs. The V and J genes are TRBV4-3 and TRBJ2-2, with no confident D gene call. This TCR was recovered from a woman in her thirties or forties in good health and CMV-seronegative. The encoded CDR3 is CASSQGLNTGELFF. The sequence in DNA is TGCGCCAGCAGCCAAGGGCTGAACACCGGGGAGCTGTTTTTT.